The entry below gives a single T cell receptor beta chain sequence along with its context. This record belongs to a study of technical replicates of blood from a few donors. Germline V CDR1 and CDR2: ENHRY, SYGVKD. Trimming shortened V by 11 bases and J by 2 bases, and 15 bases separated the two germline ends. The CDR3 length is 13 residues. Data came from immunoSEQ multiplex PCR; TCRdb stores just in-frame clones and leaves some out. This table has 80,000 to 95,000 clones, around 96% appearing once. This TCR came from a human donor in good health. The rearrangement joins TRBV10-3 to TRBJ1-1; D remains ambiguous. Input material: T cells isolated from PBMCs. Here the CDR3 reads CAATTELNTEAFF. CDR3 nucleotide sequence: TGTGCCGCCACAACAGAGTTAAACACTGAAGCTTTCTTT.